A selection of T cell receptor beta chains follows, all from one sample in a study of blood T cell repertoires in COVID-19. The protocol was immunoSEQ multiplex PCR, while the TCRdb copy is restricted to in-frame clones and leaves out a portion. This table holds some 160,000 clones, about 82% found once. The material sequenced was PBMCs or T cells enriched from blood (not recorded which). The receptors come from a woman in her 40s who had recovered from COVID-19. The conserved cysteine and the conserved F or W are not part of the CDR3 here.

j_gene	v_gene	CDR3aa
TRBJ1-1	TRBV27	ASSFHRGNTEAF
TRBJ1-3	TRBV4-2	ASSQEVRAGNTIY
TRBJ1-1	TRBV4-1	ASSQMGAAEAF
TRBJ1-2	TRBV19	ASSTGNYYGYT
TRBJ1-4	TRBV7-8	ASSGDRVGKLF
TRBJ2-5	TRBV5-1	ASSLTGGQETQY
TRBJ2-4	TRBV28	ASSPRASSIAKNIQY
TRBJ2-7	TRBV6-5	ASSYLAGGSYEQY
TRBJ2-7	TRBV30	AWSVPTGGWEQY
TRBJ2-5	TRBV3-1/TRBV3-2	ASSQDPGGRARWTQY
TRBJ2-3	TRBV5-1	ASSLALAGVADTQY
TRBJ2-1	TRBV5-6	ASSLGGRADEQF
TRBJ2-3	TRBV11-3	ASSPGQGGADTQY
TRBJ1-1	TRBV11-2	ASSLGTGSWNTEAF
TRBJ2-2	TRBV11-3	ASSFSPTGGLAGELF
TRBJ2-1	TRBV5-6	ASSPAGGVSNEQF